A single sample is the source of the 28 T cell receptor beta chains below, sequenced in a study of T cell changes during pregnancy in multiple sclerosis. This table comes from immunoSEQ multiplex PCR, and its TCRdb copy is limited to in-frame clones, with some not included. Altogether tens of thousands of clones are present, less than 95% being singletons, with the ten largest covering about 10%. The sequenced sample was CD8+ T cells from peripheral blood mononuclear cells, obtained before pregnancy. The receptor set was obtained from a female donor with multiple sclerosis, enrolled in a pregnancy study.

This clone was seen a single time. The V call is TRBV4-1, the J call TRBJ1-1, with 7 positions matching TRBD1. The V segment lost 1 base and the J segment 5 bases; nucleotides outside the gene matches: 10. The V gene's germline CDR1 is MGHRA and CDR2 YSYEKL. CDR3 length: 16 residues. CDR3 region: CASSQASRGFSTEAFF. The CDR3 DNA is TGCGCCAGCAGCCAAGCCTCCAGGGGGTTCTCTACTGAAGCTTTCTTT.

The V gene is TRBV10-1, the J gene TRBJ2-3; TRBD2 might be the D (5 bases). V lost 0 bases and J 3 bases, leaving 7 bases between the germline ends. CDR1 is WNHNN and CDR2 is SYGVQD in the germline V gene (reference sequence). The CDR3 length is 14 residues. CDR3 sequence: CASSESRTTDTQYF. Here the CDR3 DNA reads TGCGCCAGCAGTGAGTCGCGGACTACAGATACGCAGTATTTT.

J is TRBJ1-1 and V is TRBV2, with TRBD1 as a possible D gene (5 bases). The CDR3 loop spans 14 amino acids. The V gene lost 6 bases and the J gene lost 3 bases, with 14 bases spanning the gap. The germline V gene has CDR1 SNHLY and CDR2 FYNNEI. CDR3 protein: CASRKYQGDTEAFF. CDR3 DNA: TGTGCCAGCAGGAAGTACCAGGGTGACACTGAAGCTTTCTTT.

The gene calls are TRBV2 and TRBJ2-1; the match to TRBD2 covers 8 bases. With V trimmed by 6 bases and J by 8 bases, 6 bases remained unmatched. The CDR3 sequence is 13 residues long. Germline lookup yields CDR1 SNHLY and CDR2 FYNNEI. In DNA, the CDR3 is TGTGCCAGCAGGGCGGGGGGCCCGGATGAGCAGTTCTTC. Amino acids: CASRAGGPDEQFF.

In this sample, this clone turned up a few times. The chain has TRBV2 and TRBJ1-2; D remains unclear. Germline CDR1 is SNHLY and CDR2 is FYNNEI. V lost 8 bases and J 2 bases, leaving 3 bases between the germline ends. The CDR3 is 10 residues long. The CDR3 loop is CASPNYGYTF. CDR3 coding DNA: TGTGCCAGCCCGAACTATGGCTACACCTTC.

V and J are TRBV10-2 and TRBJ1-2; D remains ambiguous. The CDR3 has 15 residues. Trimming removed 0 bases from V and 0 bases from J, with 8 bases in between. CDR1 and CDR2 from the germline V gene are WSHSY and SAAADI. The CDR3 nucleotides read TGCGCCAGCAGTGAGTCTGTCCCAGCTAACTATGGCTACACCTTC. Translated: CASSESVPANYGYTF.

The rearrangement links TRBV5-6 to TRBJ2-7, with D tentatively TRBD2 (6 bases). The germline gives CDR1 SGHDT, CDR2 YYEEEE. This CDR3 spans 11 amino acids. Trimming left V 4 bases short and J 5 bases short, with 7 bases between. CDR3 amino acids: CASSGGNEQYF. The CDR3 DNA reads TGTGCCAGCAGCGGGGGGAACGAGCAGTACTTC.

The chain joins TRBV7-2 to TRBJ2-2; possible D gene TRBD1, 5 bases. The CDR3 spans 13 residues. V was clipped by 9 bases and J by 1 base, with 9 bases between them. Germline CDR1 reads SGHTA; CDR2 reads FQGNSA. CDR3 sequence: CAREQENTGELFF. The CDR3 DNA reads TGTGCCAGGGAACAGGAGAACACCGGGGAGCTGTTTTTT.

The chain carries TRBV6-6 and TRBJ2-7, with D possibly being TRBD2 (5 bases). The CDR3 runs 14 residues. Between the trimmed V and J ends, which lost 5 bases and 0 bases, there was a span of 11 bases. Germline-derived CDR1 and CDR2 are MNHNY and SVGAGI (reference sequence). As DNA, the CDR3 is TGTGCCAGCAGTCGGTTCCGGGACTCCTACGAGCAGTACTTC. This sequence encodes CASSRFRDSYEQYF.

The chain uses TRBV5-1 and TRBJ2-7; D is unresolved. CDR3 length: 14 amino acids. From germline, CDR1 is SGHRS and CDR2 YFSETQ. The ends were cut back, 4 bases at V and 3 bases at J, with 14 bases in the middle. CDR3 coding DNA: TGCGCCAGCAGCCGTCGTATGGTAGACTACGAGCAGTACTTC. Amino acids: CASSRRMVDYEQYF.

For this clone: A read error may account for a junction end that differs from germline. CDR3: CASSQAGLGNTIYF. CDR3 bases: TGTGCCAGCAGCCAGGCGGGGCTCGGAAACACTATATATTTT. The V gene is TRBV9, the J gene TRBJ1-3; tentatively, D is TRBD1 (5 bases). CDR1 and CDR2 from the germline V gene are SGDLS and YYNGEE. The CDR3 runs 14 residues.

This clone was counted once. CDR3 region: CASSQSRQYEQYF. The CDR3 nucleotides are TGCGCCAGCAGCCAGTCCAGACAGTACGAGCAGTACTTC. The genes are TRBV4-3 and TRBJ2-7; D possibly corresponds to TRBD1 (5 bases). The V gene's germline CDR1 is LGHNA and CDR2 YSLEER. The V end lost 3 bases, the J end lost 4 bases, and 10 bases lay between the germline ends. The CDR3 sequence is 13 residues long.

This clone has just one count. The chain links TRBV7-6 to TRBJ1-2; 7 bases line up with TRBD1. V shed 3 bases, J shed 3 bases, and the junction held 4 bases outside the gene matches. This CDR3 has 14 amino acids. The germline gives CDR1 SGHVS, CDR2 FNYEAQ. CDR3 nucleotides: TGTGCCAGCAGCTTGGGACAGTCGGACTATGGCTACACCTTC. Its translation: CASSLGQSDYGYTF.

The chain recombines TRBV27 with TRBJ1-2, with D hard to call. Germline CDR1 and CDR2: MNHEY and SMNVEV (reference sequence). Trimming took off 3 bases at V and 8 bases at J, with 19 bases between the two ends. This CDR3 is built from 15 residues. The CDR3 DNA follows: TGTGCCAGCAGTTTCTCAGGTTCCGGAAGGGAGGGCTACACCTTC. Amino acid sequence: CASSFSGSGREGYTF.

The chain recombines TRBV4-2 with TRBJ1-5; unclear D gene. Germline loops: CDR1 LGHNA, CDR2 YNFKEQ. The CDR3 loop spans 14 amino acids. Trimming removed 4 bases from V and 2 bases from J, with 9 bases in between. CDR3 sequence reads: CASSRDLGNQPQHF. CDR3 DNA sequence: TGTGCCAGCAGCCGCGATTTGGGCAATCAGCCCCAGCATTTT.

The chain joins TRBV2 to TRBJ2-7; 9 bases align to TRBD2. The CDR3 sequence is 14 residues long. Germline loops: CDR1 SNHLY, CDR2 FYNNEI. Trimming removed 7 bases from V and 3 bases from J; junction bases left unmatched: 7. The CDR3 DNA follows: TGTGCCAGCAATGAGGGGACTAGCAGCTACGAGCAGTACTTC. The encoded protein is CASNEGTSSYEQYF.

The rearrangement joins TRBV5-1 to TRBJ2-3; D is perhaps TRBD2 (5 bases). Between the trimmed V and J ends, which lost 3 bases and 4 bases, there was a span of 12 bases. The length of the CDR3 is 14 residues. Germline CDR1 reads SGHRS; CDR2 reads YFSETQ. The CDR3 spells CASSWETRADTQYF. CDR3 DNA sequence: TGCGCCAGCAGCTGGGAAACTAGGGCAGATACGCAGTATTTT.

The chain recombines TRBV6-5 with TRBJ1-1, with 9 bases lining up with TRBD1. CDR3 length: 14 amino acids. Trimming took 6 bases from V and 5 from J; bases not matched to a gene: 7. Germline assignment: CDR1 MNHEY and CDR2 SVGAGI. CDR3 nucleotide sequence: TGTGCCAGCAGCCTGACAGGGGGAAGTACTGAAGCTTTCTTT. The encoded protein is CASSLTGGSTEAFF.

The chain uses TRBV2 and TRBJ1-2; 10 bases match TRBD1. Germline loops: CDR1 SNHLY, CDR2 FYNNEI. V lost 8 bases and J lost 5; bases outside the gene matches: 8. The CDR3 loop spans 14 amino acids. This chain's CDR3 is CASQGQGDLYGYTF. The CDR3 region has the DNA TGTGCCAGCCAAGGACAGGGGGATTTGTATGGCTACACCTTC.

This chain links TRBV5-4 with TRBJ2-1, with 7 bases aligning to TRBD2. Germline lookup yields CDR1 SGHNT and CDR2 YYREEE (reference sequence). The CDR3 runs to 16 residues. J gave up 1 base and V 4 bases, and 8 bases lay outside the gene matches. The CDR3 is CASSQGAGPSYNEQFF. CDR3 nucleotide sequence: TGTGCCAGCAGCCAAGGAGCGGGGCCTTCCTACAATGAGCAGTTCTTC. The entire variable domain, with the rest obtained from reference TRBV5-4 and TRBJ2-1, is as follows: ETGVTQSPTHLIKTRGQQVTLRCSSQSGHNTVSWYQQALGQGPQFIFQYYREEENGRGNFPPRFSGLQFPNYSSELNVNALELDDSALYLCASSQGAGPSYNEQFFGPGTRLTVL.

The chain is built from TRBV19 and TRBJ1-1, with 8 bases matching TRBD1. Germline V CDR1 and CDR2: LNHDA, SQIVND (reference sequence). J lost 9 bases, V lost 7 bases, and 13 bases had no gene match. The CDR3 consists of 14 residues. CDR3 residues: CASIPTGGFIQAFF. The DNA for the CDR3 is TGTGCCAGTATACCCACAGGGGGTTTCATTCAAGCTTTCTTT.

The count of this clone is one. V gene TRBV7-2 combines with J gene TRBJ2-7; a weak D match, TRBD2 (5 bases). The CDR3 totals 13 residues. Deletions cut 6 bases from V and 5 bases from J, with 14 bases between. CDR1 is SGHTA, CDR2 FQGNSA, per germline. The CDR3 DNA reads as TGTGCCAGCAGTGAGACTCCCGGGGACGAGCAGTACTTC. It codes for CASSETPGDEQYF.

This chain uses TRBV30 with TRBJ1-5, with D maybe TRBD1 (6 bases). V lost 5 bases, J lost 6 bases, and 17 bases lay in between. Germline assignment: CDR1 GTSNPN and CDR2 SVGIG (reference sequence). The CDR3 has 14 amino acids. The CDR3 region is CAWGQQGWAQPQHF. DNA for the CDR3: TGTGCCTGGGGCCAACAGGGTTGGGCTCAGCCCCAGCATTTT.

The chain has TRBV9 and TRBJ1-2, with D unclear. Trimming left V 3 bases short and J 4 bases short, with 10 bases between. The CDR3 is 13 amino acids. CDR1 and CDR2 (germline): SGDLS, YYNGEE. CDR3 in amino acids: CASSAIGSYGYTF. CDR3 DNA: TGTGCCAGCAGCGCCATAGGGAGCTATGGCTACACCTTC.

This clone was counted once. This rearrangement joins TRBV29-1 to TRBJ2-1; 8 positions agree with TRBD2. Germline V CDR1 and CDR2: SQVTM, ANQGSEA. This CDR3 is 15 amino acids long. V lost 8 bases and J lost 0; bases outside the gene matches: 9. CDR3 bases: TGCAGCTTACGTAGCGGGGCGAGCTCCTACAATGAGCAGTTCTTC. Protein product: CSLRSGASSYNEQFF.

The V and J genes are TRBV29-1 and TRBJ2-1; 13 nucleotides align to TRBD2. This CDR3 is built from 17 residues. CDR1 is SQVTM, CDR2 ANQGSEA, per germline. V dropped 6 bases and J dropped 2; count of bases not matched to a gene: 10. CDR3 in amino acids: CSVDGTSGTGTYNEQFF. The CDR3 nucleotides read TGCAGCGTAGACGGGACTAGCGGGACCGGCACCTACAATGAGCAGTTCTTC.

This clone has a handful of counts. The J gene is TRBJ1-1, the V gene TRBV5-1; the match to TRBD1 covers 8 bases. With V trimmed by 2 bases and J by 2 bases, 11 bases remained unmatched. CDR3 size: 17 residues. Germline CDR1 is SGHRS and CDR2 is YFSETQ. Here the CDR3 DNA reads TGCGCCAGCAGCTTCGGCCAGGGGGCCCCATCCAACACTGAAGCTTTCTTT. Translated, it gives CASSFGQGAPSNTEAFF.

A single count supports this clone. This CDR3 is CASSIIAARDTDTQYF. DNA for the CDR3: TGTGCCAGCAGCATCATAGCTGCCAGGGACACAGATACGCAGTATTTT. This chain joins TRBV5-4 and TRBJ2-3; D may be TRBD1 (5 bases). Deletions cut 4 bases from V and 2 bases from J, with 17 bases between. The CDR3 is 16 residues long. Germline loops: CDR1 SGHNT, CDR2 YYREEE (reference sequence).